This TCR beta chain emerged from a study of blood T cell repertoires in COVID-19. Participants were aged roughly 18 to 89 years from some 24 US areas. All exposed participants met a person with COVID-19 within 2 weeks before entering the study. The V end was cut by 6 bases, the J end by 1 base, with 9 bases between. The CDR3 runs 13 residues. The germline gives CDR1 MNHEY, CDR2 SMNVEV (reference sequence). Original analysis: The authors estimated nucleated cell counts from reference gene primer amplification. TCRdb keeps only in-frame clones here, not all; method: immunoSEQ multiplex PCR. V, J and clone size are taken as reported in that table, and D and trimming were inferred from the DNA itself. The top ten clones hold almost 6% of a sample with some 150,000 clones, less than 90% of them seen once.

Source material: PBMCs or T cells enriched from blood (not recorded which). The receptor was derived from a woman aged 45-65 years who had been exposed to COVID-19. The chain joins TRBV27 to TRBJ1-1, with D hard to call. The CDR3 nucleotides are TGTGCCAGCAGACTTAAGCCGAACACTGAAGCTTTCTTT. As protein: CASRLKPNTEAFF.